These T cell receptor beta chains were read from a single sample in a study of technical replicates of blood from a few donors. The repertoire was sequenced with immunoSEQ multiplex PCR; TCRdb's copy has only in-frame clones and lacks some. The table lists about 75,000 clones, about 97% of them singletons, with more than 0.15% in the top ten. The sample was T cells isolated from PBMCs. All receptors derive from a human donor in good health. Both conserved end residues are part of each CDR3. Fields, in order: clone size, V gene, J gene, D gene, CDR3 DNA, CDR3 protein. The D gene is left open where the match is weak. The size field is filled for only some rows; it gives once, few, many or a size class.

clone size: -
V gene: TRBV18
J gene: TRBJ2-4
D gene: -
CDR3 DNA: TGTGCCAGCTCACCTGGACAGCTCATACTAGCCAAAAACATTCAGTACTTC
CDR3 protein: CASSPGQLILAKNIQYF

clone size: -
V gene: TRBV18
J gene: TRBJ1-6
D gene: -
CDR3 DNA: TGTGCCAGCTCAACAACTAATAATTCACCCCTCCACTTT
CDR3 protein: CASSTTNNSPLHF

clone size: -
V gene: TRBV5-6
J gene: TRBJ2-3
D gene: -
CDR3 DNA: TGTGCCAGCAGCGCTCAGGGGACAGATACGCAGTATTTT
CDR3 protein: CASSAQGTDTQYF

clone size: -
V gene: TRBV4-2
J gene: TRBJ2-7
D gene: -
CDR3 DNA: TGTGCCAGCAGCCACCCCCAGAAATCCTACGAGCAGTACTTC
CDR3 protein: CASSHPQKSYEQYF

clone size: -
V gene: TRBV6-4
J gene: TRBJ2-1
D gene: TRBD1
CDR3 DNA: TGTGCCAGCAGTCCCCAGACAGGGACGGCCTACAATGAGCAGTTCTTC
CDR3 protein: CASSPQTGTAYNEQFF

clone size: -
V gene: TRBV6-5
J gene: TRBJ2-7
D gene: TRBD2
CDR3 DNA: TGTGCCAGCAGTTACGCTCTAGCGGGTTTCTACGAGCAGTACTTC
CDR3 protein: CASSYALAGFYEQYF

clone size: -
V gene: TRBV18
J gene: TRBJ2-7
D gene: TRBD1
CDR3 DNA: TGTGCCAGCTCACACCCGGACAGGGCAGGATCCTACGAGCAGTACTTC
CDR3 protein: CASSHPDRAGSYEQYF

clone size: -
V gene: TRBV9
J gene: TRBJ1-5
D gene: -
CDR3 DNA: TGTGCCAGCAGCCCCAGCGTCGCGAATCAGCCCCAGCATTTT
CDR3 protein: CASSPSVANQPQHF

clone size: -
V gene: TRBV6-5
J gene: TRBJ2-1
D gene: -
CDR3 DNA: TGTGCCAGCAGTTACTCGGACAGCGAGGATGAGCAGTTCTTC
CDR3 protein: CASSYSDSEDEQFF

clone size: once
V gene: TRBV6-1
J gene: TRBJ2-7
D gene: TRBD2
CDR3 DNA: TGTGCCAGCATTGCGGGGGGCGGTAACTACGAGCAGTACTTC
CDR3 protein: CASIAGGGNYEQYF

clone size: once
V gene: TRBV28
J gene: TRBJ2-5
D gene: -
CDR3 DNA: TGTGCCAGCAGGTCCCTAGGAGAGACCCAGTACTTC
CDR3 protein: CASRSLGETQYF

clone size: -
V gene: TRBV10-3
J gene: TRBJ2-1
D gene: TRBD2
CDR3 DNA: TGTGCCATCAGTGGACTAGCGGGGGGGCTTGGTTTCTTC
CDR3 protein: CAISGLAGGLGFF

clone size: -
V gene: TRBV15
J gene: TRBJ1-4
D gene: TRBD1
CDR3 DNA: TGTGCCACCAGCCAGGGGGGAGGAACTGGGCGAAAACTGTTTTTT
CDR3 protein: CATSQGGGTGRKLFF

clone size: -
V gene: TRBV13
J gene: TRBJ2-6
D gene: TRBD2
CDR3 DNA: TGTGCCAGCAGCACCCTACTAGCGGGAGGGACCGGGGCCAACGTCCTGACTTTC
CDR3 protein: CASSTLLAGGTGANVLTF

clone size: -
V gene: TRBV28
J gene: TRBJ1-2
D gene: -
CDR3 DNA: TGTGCCAGCAGTTTAAGGGACATGGACGGCTACACCTTC
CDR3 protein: CASSLRDMDGYTF

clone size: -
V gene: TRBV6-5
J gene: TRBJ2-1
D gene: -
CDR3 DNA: TGTGCCAGCAGCCCAATCGGGCAGGGACTCAATGAGCAGTTCTTC
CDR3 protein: CASSPIGQGLNEQFF

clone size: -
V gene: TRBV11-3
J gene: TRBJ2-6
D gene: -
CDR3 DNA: TGTGCCAGCAGCTTAGGGGGACATAACTCTGGGGCCAACGTCCTGACTTTC
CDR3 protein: CASSLGGHNSGANVLTF

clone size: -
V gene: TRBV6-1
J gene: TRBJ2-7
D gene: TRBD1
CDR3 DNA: TGTGCCAGCAGGGGGACAGGGACCCTCTACGAGCAGTACTTC
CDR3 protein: CASRGTGTLYEQYF

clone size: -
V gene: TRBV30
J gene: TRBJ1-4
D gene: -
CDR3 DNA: TGTGCCTGGAGTGCCTCCCGGGCTAATGAAAAACTGTTTTTT
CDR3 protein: CAWSASRANEKLFF

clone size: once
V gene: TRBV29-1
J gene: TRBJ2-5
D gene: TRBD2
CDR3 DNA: TGCAGCGCTGGAAGCAGGGCCACTAGCGGGGAGACCCAGTACTTC
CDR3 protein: CSAGSRATSGETQYF

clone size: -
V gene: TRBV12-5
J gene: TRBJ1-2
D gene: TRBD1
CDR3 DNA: TGTGCTAGTGGTTTGTCAGCCGGACAGGGTTATGGCTACACCTTC
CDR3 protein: CASGLSAGQGYGYTF

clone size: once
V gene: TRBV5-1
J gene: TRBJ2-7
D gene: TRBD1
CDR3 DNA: TGCGCCAGCAGCCCCCCGGACAGGAACTACGAGCAGTACTTC
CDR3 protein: CASSPPDRNYEQYF

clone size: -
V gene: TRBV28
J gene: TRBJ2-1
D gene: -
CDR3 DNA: TGTGCCAGCAGTGAACTCGCGGGACAGCGATTTAATGAGCAGTTCTTC
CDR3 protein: CASSELAGQRFNEQFF

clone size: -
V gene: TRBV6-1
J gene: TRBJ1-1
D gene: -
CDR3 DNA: TGTGCCAGCAGTGACCCAACAGGAGACACTGAAGCTTTCTTT
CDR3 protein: CASSDPTGDTEAFF

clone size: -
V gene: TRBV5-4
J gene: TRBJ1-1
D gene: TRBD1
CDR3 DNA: TGTGCCAGCAGCGAAGACAGGGGGACTGAAGCTTTCTTT
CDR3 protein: CASSEDRGTEAFF

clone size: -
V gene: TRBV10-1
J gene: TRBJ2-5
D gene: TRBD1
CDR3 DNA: TGCGCCAGCAGACCGCCGGACAGGGATGAGACCCAGTACTTC
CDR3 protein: CASRPPDRDETQYF

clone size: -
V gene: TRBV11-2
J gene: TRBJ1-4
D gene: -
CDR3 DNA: TGTGCCAGCAGACTGGGTCGGGGGTCTTCTAATGAAAAACTGTTTTTT
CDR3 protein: CASRLGRGSSNEKLFF

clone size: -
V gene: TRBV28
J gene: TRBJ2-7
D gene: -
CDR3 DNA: TGTGCCAGCAGTTTATCTTCCTCAGGCGACGAGCAGTACTTC
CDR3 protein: CASSLSSSGDEQYF

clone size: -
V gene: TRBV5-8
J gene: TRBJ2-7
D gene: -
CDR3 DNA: TGTGCCAGCAGTACCGGGACACTAGCCTACGAGCAGTACTTC
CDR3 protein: CASSTGTLAYEQYF

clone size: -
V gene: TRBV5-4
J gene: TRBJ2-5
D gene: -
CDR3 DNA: TGTGCCAGCTCCTACTGGTTGGGGCTAGAGACCCAGTACTTC
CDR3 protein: CASSYWLGLETQYF

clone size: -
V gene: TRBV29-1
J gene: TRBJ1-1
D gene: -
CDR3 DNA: TGCAGCGTTGCGTTTACAGCCCCTGAAGCTTTCTTT
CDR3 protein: CSVAFTAPEAFF

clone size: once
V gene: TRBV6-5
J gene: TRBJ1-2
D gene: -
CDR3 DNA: TGTGCCAGCAGTTACTCAACTTTCCTTAAGAACTATGGCTACACCTTC
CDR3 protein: CASSYSTFLKNYGYTF

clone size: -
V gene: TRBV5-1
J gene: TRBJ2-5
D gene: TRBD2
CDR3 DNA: TGCGCCAGCAGCTACGGCGATGATGGACTAGCGGAGGAACAAGAGACCCAGTACTTC
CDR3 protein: CASSYGDDGLAEEQETQYF

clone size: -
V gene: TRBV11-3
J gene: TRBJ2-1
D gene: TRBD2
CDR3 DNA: TGTGCCAGCAGCTCCCGTCCCGGGACTAGCGGGAACAATGAGCAGTTCTTC
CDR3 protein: CASSSRPGTSGNNEQFF

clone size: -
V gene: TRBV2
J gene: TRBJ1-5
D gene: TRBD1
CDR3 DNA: TGTGCCAGCACGAGACAGGGGGATCAGCCCCAGCATTTT
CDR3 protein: CASTRQGDQPQHF

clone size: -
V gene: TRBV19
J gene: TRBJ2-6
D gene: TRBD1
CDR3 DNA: TGTGCCAGTAGTAAGGGGGCGACTGGGGCCAACGTCCTGACTTTC
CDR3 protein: CASSKGATGANVLTF

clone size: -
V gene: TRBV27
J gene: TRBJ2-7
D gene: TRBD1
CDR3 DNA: TGTGCCAGCAGTTTATCCCTCTACCGGGACAGGGACTACGAGCAGTACTTC
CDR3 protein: CASSLSLYRDRDYEQYF

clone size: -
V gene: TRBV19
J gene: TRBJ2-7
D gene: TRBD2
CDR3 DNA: TGTGCCAGTAGCCACGGACTAGGAGCGTACGAGCAGTACTTC
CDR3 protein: CASSHGLGAYEQYF

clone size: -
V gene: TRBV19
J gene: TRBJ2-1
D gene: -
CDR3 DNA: TGTGCCAGTCACCCCAGCTCCTACAATGAGCAGTTCTTC
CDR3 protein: CASHPSSYNEQFF

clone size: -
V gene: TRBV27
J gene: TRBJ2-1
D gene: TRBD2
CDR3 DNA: TGTGCCAGCAGTCAACCCGGGACTAGCGGTGAGCAGTTCTTC
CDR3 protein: CASSQPGTSGEQFF

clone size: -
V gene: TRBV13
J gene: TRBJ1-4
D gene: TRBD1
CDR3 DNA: TGTGCCAGCAGCTTATGGACAGGGAGTGAAAAACTGTTTTTT
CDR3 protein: CASSLWTGSEKLFF

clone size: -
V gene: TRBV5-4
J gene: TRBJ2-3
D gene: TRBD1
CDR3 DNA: TGTGCCAGCAGAACCGGGACAGGGAGGGCCCTTAGCACAGATACGCAGTATTTT
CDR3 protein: CASRTGTGRALSTDTQYF

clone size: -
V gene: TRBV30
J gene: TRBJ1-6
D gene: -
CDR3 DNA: TGTGCCTGGAGTGGTTCTCTCTATAATTCACCCCTCCACTTT
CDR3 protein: CAWSGSLYNSPLHF

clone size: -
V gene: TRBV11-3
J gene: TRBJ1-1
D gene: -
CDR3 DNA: TGTGCCAGCAGATCCTCGGGACACCTAAACACTGAAGCTTTCTTT
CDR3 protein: CASRSSGHLNTEAFF

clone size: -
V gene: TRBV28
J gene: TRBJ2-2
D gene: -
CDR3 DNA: TGTGCCAGCAGTTTATCAGTCTACACCGGGGAGCTGTTTTTT
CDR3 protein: CASSLSVYTGELFF